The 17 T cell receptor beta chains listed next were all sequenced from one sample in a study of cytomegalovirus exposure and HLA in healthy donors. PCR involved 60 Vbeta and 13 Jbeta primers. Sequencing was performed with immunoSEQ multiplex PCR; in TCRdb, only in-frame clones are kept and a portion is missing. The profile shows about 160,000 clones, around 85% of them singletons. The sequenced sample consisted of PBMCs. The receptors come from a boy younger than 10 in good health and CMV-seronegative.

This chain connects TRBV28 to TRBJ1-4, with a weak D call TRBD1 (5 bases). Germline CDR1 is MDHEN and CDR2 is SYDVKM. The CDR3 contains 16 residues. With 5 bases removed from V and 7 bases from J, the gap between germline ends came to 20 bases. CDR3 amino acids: CASSTARRDFSEKLFF. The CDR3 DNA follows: TGTGCCAGCAGTACAGCCCGCCGGGACTTCAGTGAAAAACTGTTTTTT.

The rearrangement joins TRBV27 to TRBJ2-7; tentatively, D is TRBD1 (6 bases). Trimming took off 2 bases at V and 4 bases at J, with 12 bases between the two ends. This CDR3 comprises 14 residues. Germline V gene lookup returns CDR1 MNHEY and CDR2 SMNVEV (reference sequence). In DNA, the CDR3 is TGTGCCAGCAGTTTAAACGCAGGGGCGTACGAGCAGTACTTC. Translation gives CASSLNAGAYEQYF.

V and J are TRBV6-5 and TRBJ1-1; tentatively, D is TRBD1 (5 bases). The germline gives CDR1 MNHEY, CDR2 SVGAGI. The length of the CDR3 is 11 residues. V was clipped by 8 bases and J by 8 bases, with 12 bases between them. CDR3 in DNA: TGTGCCAGCCATCAGGGTAGCGAAGCTTTCTTT. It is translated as CASHQGSEAFF.

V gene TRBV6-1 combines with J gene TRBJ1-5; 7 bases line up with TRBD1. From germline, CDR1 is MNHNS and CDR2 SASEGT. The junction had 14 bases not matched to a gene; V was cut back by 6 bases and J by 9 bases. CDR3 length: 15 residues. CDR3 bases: TGTGCCAGCAGGGGTCCGGGACAGCTGCGGGGGCCCCAGCATTTT. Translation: CASRGPGQLRGPQHF.

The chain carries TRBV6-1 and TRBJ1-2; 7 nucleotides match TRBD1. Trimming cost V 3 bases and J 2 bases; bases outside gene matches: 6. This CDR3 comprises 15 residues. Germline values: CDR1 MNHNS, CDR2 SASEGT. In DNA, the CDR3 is TGTGCCAGCAGTGAGACAGGGATTTTCAACTATGGCTACACCTTC. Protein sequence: CASSETGIFNYGYTF.

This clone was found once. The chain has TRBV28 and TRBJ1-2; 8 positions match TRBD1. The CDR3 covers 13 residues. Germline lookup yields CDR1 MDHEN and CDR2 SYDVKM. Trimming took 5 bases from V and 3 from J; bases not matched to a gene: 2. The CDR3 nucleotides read TGTGCCAGCAGTCCGGACAGGGACTATGGCTACACCTTC. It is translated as CASSPDRDYGYTF.

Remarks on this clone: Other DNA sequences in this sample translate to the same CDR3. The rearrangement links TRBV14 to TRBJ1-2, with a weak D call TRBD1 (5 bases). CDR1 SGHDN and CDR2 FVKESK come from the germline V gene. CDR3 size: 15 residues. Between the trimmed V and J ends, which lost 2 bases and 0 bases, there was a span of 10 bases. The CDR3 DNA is TGTGCCAGCAGCCAACAGGGTTTCGCTAACTATGGCTACACCTTC. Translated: CASSQQGFANYGYTF.

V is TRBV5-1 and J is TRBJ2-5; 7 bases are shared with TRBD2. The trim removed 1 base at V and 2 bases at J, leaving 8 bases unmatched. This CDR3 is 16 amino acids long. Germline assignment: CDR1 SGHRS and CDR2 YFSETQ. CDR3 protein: CASSLSSGLGQETQYF. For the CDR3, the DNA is TGCGCCAGCAGCTTGTCCTCTGGACTAGGACAAGAGACCCAGTACTTC.

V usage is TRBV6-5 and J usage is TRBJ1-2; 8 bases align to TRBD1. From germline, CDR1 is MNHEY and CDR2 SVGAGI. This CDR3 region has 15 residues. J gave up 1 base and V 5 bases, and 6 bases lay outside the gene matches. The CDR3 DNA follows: TGTGCCAGCAGTGGTTACAGGGGGAATAACTATGGCTACACCTTC. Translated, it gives CASSGYRGNNYGYTF.

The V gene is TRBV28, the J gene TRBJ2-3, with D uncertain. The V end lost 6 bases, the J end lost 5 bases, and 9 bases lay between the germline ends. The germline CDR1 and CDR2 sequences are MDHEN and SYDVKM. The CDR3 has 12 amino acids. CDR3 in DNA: TGTGCCAGCAGCCTGTCCCGAGATACGCAGTATTTT. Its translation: CASSLSRDTQYF.

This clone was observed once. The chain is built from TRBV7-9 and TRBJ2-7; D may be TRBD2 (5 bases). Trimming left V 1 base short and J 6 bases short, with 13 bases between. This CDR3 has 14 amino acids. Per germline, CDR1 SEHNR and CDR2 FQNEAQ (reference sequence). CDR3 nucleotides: TGTGCCAGCAGCTTAGGTACGGTCGGAGGCGAGCAGTACTTC. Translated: CASSLGTVGGEQYF.

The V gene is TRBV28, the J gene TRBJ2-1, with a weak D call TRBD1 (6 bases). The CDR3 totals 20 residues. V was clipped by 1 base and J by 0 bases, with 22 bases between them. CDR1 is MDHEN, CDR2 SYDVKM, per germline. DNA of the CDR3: TGTGCCAGCAGTTTATTGGGCAGGGGCCTTACTATGAGCTCCTACAATGAGCAGTTCTTC. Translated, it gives CASSLLGRGLTMSSYNEQFF.

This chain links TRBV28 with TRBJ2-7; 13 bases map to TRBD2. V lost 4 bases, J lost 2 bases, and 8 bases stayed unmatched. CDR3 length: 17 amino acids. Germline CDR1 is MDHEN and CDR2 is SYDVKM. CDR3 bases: TGTGCCAGCAGTTCACTAGCGGGAGGGCTCCTCGCCTACGAGCAGTACTTC. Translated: CASSSLAGGLLAYEQYF.

As DNA, the CDR3 is TGTGCCAGCAGCCGCCGGAGACTGCAGATAGATACGCAGTATTTT. It translates to CASSRRRLQIDTQYF. V and J are TRBV7-8 and TRBJ2-3, with no clear D. This CDR3 spans 15 amino acids. The germline V gene encodes CDR1 SGHVS and CDR2 FQNEAQ. With 5 bases removed from V and 5 bases from J, the gap between germline ends came to 17 bases.

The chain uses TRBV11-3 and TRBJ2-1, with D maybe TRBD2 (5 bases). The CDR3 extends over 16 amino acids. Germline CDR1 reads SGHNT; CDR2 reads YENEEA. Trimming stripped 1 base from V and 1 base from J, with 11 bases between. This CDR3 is CASSLGAAASYNEQFF. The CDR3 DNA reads TGTGCCAGCAGCTTAGGAGCGGCTGCTTCCTACAATGAGCAGTTCTTC.

CDR3 in amino acids: CAWSVRTEEKLFF. DNA for the CDR3: TGTGCCTGGAGTGTAAGAACGGAGGAAAAACTGTTTTTT. V gene TRBV30 combines with J gene TRBJ1-4, with D uncertain. V shed 0 bases and J shed 8 bases, with 10 bases lying between them. Germline CDR1 is GTSNPN and CDR2 is SVGIG (reference sequence). The CDR3 consists of 13 residues.

CDR3 sequence: CSGQDRGFMQGDEKLFF. The CDR3 nucleotides read TGCAGCGGGCAAGACAGGGGATTTATGCAAGGGGATGAAAAACTGTTTTTT. The chain employs TRBV29-1 and TRBJ1-4; 8 bases map to TRBD1. J lost 6 bases, V lost 7 bases, and 19 bases had no gene match. The CDR3 covers 17 residues. Germline V gene lookup returns CDR1 SQVTM and CDR2 ANQGSEA. The entire variable domain, with the rest obtained from reference TRBV29-1 and TRBJ1-4, is as follows: SAVISQKPSRDICQRGTSLTIQCQVDSQVTMMFWYRQQPGQSLTLIATANQGSEATYESGFVIDKFPISRPNLTFSTLTVSNMSPEDSSIYLCSGQDRGFMQGDEKLFFGSGTQLSVL.